This TCR beta chain was profiled in a study of T cell responses to AZD1222 COVID-19 vaccine (dated by TCRdb to the early 2020s). The study in broad terms: TCR sequencing was performed for 230 to 250 trial participants, of whom roughly 200 were given two doses of AZD1222 and approximately 25 were given two doses of MenACWY control vaccine. Trial participants were enrolled by age into 18-55, 56-69 and 70-plus year subgroups, with about 150, 28 and 57 TCR-sequenced participants respectively.

General findings and caveats noted by the study authors: After two AZD1222 doses, both the breadth and the depth of spike-specific TCRs were significantly higher than at day 0 and than in MenACWY recipients. No day 14 peak-response samples were available, so repertoires were characterized only after the peak T cell response. Vaccine-associated CD4 TCRs spanned the whole spike protein, with dominant responses in regions 160-218 and 743-854. Nearly half of unique spike-specific TCRs reportedly recognized epitopes outside regions mutated in the B.1.351 and B.1.1.7 variants. In the small 56-69-year group, the increase in depth fell short of significance, most likely because of low power. Conclusions about previously exposed vaccinees are limited because only six or seven AZD1222 recipients were SARS-CoV-2 seropositive at baseline. Participants were mostly white British and included more females than males, and it was suggested by the authors that clonal diversity may have been underestimated.

As for this clone: Its antigen is currently not known. One base away there is no much larger clone; base qualities are not given.

Based on the germline V gene, the CDR1 and CDR2 sequences are SGHNT and YENEEA. Trimming costs V 5 bases and J 0 bases, and their ends lie 16 bases apart. Its CDR3 holds 16 amino acids, cysteine through phenylalanine. Only the CDR3 portion is preserved as DNA: 48 bases, with reading frame beginning at the first base. The CDR3 regions of human TCRbeta chains were analyzed by immunosequencing. The authors' analysis ran thus. Repertoire TCRs were matched against a reference library of SARS-CoV-2-specific TCRs generated with the MIRA antigen-specificity platform. Breadth was defined as the fraction of unique TCRs that were SARS-CoV-2-associated, and depth was defined as the fraction of total T cells that were SARS-CoV-2-associated. Each spike-specific TCR was assigned to its reactive spike region and to a CD4 or CD8 class using the MIRA data. Log10-transformed breadth and depth values were compared by one-way ANOVA with Sidak's multiple comparisons tests. The table comes from immuneACCESS by way of TCRdb, which keeps in-frame sequences with V and J called. Part of the clones is missing from these tables; in studies checked, under half for an unresolved V gene and the rest for unknown reasons. V and J calls and clone size are copied from that table; D and trimming were computed from the DNA. A total of fewer than 100,000 clones appear in this sample, roughly 90% of them only once. In total, the top ten clones hold 16% of the sample.

The time point tag for this specimen amounts to: about 28 days (+/-7) after the second vaccine dose. AZD1222 recipients with second doses at about 4 weeks or about 12 weeks were pooled, because spike-specific TCR depth and breadth did not differ between schedules. The vaccinee samples were drawn from two UK trials, COV001 and COV002, one of which was a single-blind randomized controlled phase 2/3 trial testing AZD1222 (ChAdOx1 nCoV-19) in healthy adults. For TCRbeta chain sequencing, PBMC samples were collected from trial participants at day 0 and at day 28 after the second dose. The sequences come from peripheral blood, collected 28 days after the second AZD1222 dose. Recombination joined TRBV11-3 with TRBJ1-1, and perhaps TRBD1 as D gene, on 5 matching bases. The receptor comes from an adult who received the AZD1222 COVID-19 vaccine. Here is the DNA: TGTGCCAGCAGCCGTCCTGAGAGGGGAATGAACACTGAAGCTTTCTTT. Translated, this is CASSRPERGMNTEAFF.